The clone carrying this T cell receptor beta chain has only a few counts. This specimen belongs to a study of blood T cells in healthy people across ages. The CDR3 runs 14 residues. V lost 4 bases to trimming and J lost 4 bases, with 14 bases between them. Germline-derived CDR1 and CDR2 are DFQATT and SNEGSKA (reference sequence). Then a second PCR, running roughly 7 to 11 cycles, was carried out with a sample-barcoded 5' primer and a J-beta primer mix. Each CDR3 protein gets one entry after TCRdb re-called the 5' RACE reads with MiXCR. The table shows about a million distinct CDR3 sequences, with about 53% occurring only once.

The source is an older woman in good health. Sequenced sample: blood. This rearrangement joins TRBV20-1 to TRBJ2-1; D is undetermined. This CDR3 reads CSANSHKKYNEQFF. The DNA for the CDR3 is TGCAGTGCTAACTCCCACAAGAAATACAATGAGCAGTTCTTC.